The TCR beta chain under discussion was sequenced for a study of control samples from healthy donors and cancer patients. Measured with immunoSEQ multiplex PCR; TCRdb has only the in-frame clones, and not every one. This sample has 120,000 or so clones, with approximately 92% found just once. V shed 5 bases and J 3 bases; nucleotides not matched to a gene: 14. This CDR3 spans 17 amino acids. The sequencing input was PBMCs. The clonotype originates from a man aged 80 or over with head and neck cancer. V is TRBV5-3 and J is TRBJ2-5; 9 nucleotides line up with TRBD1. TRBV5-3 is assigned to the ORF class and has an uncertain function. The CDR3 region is CARRYPGQGPREETQYF. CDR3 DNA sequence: TGTGCCAGAAGGTATCCCGGACAGGGGCCGCGAGAAGAGACCCAGTACTTC.